The rows below give T cell receptor beta chains drawn from one sample of a study of response to subunit inactivated influenza vaccine. Each CDR3 protein gets one entry after TCRdb re-called the RT-PCR reads with MiXCR. Of under 550,000 distinct CDR3 sequences listed, under 9% are singletons. The sequences come from PBMCs from blood, collected less than 25 months after vaccination. These receptors all come from a man between 50 and 69 years old who received an inactivated influenza vaccine. The CDR3 runs from the conserved cysteine through the conserved F or W. The order of the fields is J gene, D gene, V gene, clone size, CDR3 protein, CDR3 DNA. D genes are given only for firm matches. Clone size, where shown, is once, few, many, or a class for clones that have expanded.

J: TRBJ2-2; D: NA; V: TRBV18; size: few; CDR3: CASSPVEAGELFF; DNA: TGTGCCAGCTCACCAGTGGAAGCCGGGGAGCTGTTTTTT
J: TRBJ1-6; D: TRBD1; V: TRBV4-3; size: many; CDR3: CASSQDPPGQGNSPLHF; DNA: TGCGCCAGCAGCCAAGATCCCCCTGGACAGGGAAATTCACCCCTCCACTTT
J: TRBJ2-5; D: NA; V: TRBV6-5; size: many; CDR3: CASSLIPGSEETQYF; DNA: TGTGCCAGCAGTTTGATCCCCGGCAGTGAAGAGACCCAGTACTTC
J: TRBJ2-7; D: NA; V: TRBV20-1; size: many; CDR3: CSARDRGSLVYEQYF; DNA: TGCAGTGCTAGAGATCGCGGATCTTTAGTATACGAGCAGTACTTC
J: TRBJ1-2; D: TRBD1; V: TRBV6-1; size: many; CDR3: CASKTGGWYGYTF; DNA: TGTGCCAGCAAAACAGGGGGCTGGTATGGCTACACCTTC
J: TRBJ2-5; D: TRBD2; V: TRBV4-1; size: many; CDR3: CASSQALTSGGFGMDQETQYF; DNA: TGCGCCAGCAGCCAAGCCTTGACTAGCGGGGGGTTTGGCATGGATCAAGAGACCCAGTACTTC
J: TRBJ1-5; D: NA; V: TRBV4-1; size: NA; CDR3: CASSPRQFSSNQPQHF; DNA: TGCGCCAGCAGCCCTCGACAGTTTTCTTCCAATCAGCCCCAGCATTTT
J: TRBJ2-3; D: TRBD2; V: TRBV4-2; size: NA; CDR3: CASSQGLAGRDTQYF; DNA: TGTGCCAGCAGCCAAGGATTAGCGGGTAGGGATACGCAGTATTTT
J: TRBJ2-3; D: NA; V: TRBV24-1; size: NA; CDR3: CATSGGVSTDTQYF; DNA: TGTGCCACCAGTGGGGGCGTTAGCACAGATACGCAGTATTTT
J: TRBJ2-1; D: NA; V: TRBV2; size: few; CDR3: CASSAALLNEQFF; DNA: TGTGCCAGCTCAGCGGCCCTACTTAATGAGCAGTTCTTC
J: TRBJ1-2; D: NA; V: TRBV6-1; size: NA; CDR3: CASSQTPSYGYTF; DNA: TGTGCCAGCAGCCAGACTCCTTCGTATGGCTACACCTTC
J: TRBJ2-7; D: TRBD1; V: TRBV14; size: NA; CDR3: CASSQGLRGTYEQYF; DNA: TGTGCCAGCAGCCAGGGTCTCAGGGGGACCTACGAGCAGTACTTC
J: TRBJ2-7; D: TRBD1; V: TRBV29-1; size: many; CDR3: CSVEELGQGGYEQYF; DNA: TGCAGCGTTGAAGAACTTGGACAGGGTGGGTACGAGCAGTACTTC
J: TRBJ2-1; D: TRBD2; V: TRBV20-1; size: NA; CDR3: CSAPPTSGREQFF; DNA: TGCAGTGCGCCGCCTACTAGCGGGAGGGAGCAGTTCTTC
J: TRBJ1-6; D: TRBD1; V: TRBV27; size: many; CDR3: CASSSSGTAYNSPLHF; DNA: TGTGCCAGCAGTTCCTCCGGGACAGCTTATAATTCACCCCTCCACTTT
J: TRBJ2-6; D: TRBD1; V: TRBV6-2/TRBV6-3; size: many; CDR3: CASSYDRVSSGANVLTF; DNA: TGTGCCAGCAGTTACGACAGGGTTAGCTCTGGGGCCAACGTCCTGACTTTC
J: TRBJ2-7; D: NA; V: TRBV10-3; size: many; CDR3: CAISQVLAGRSEQYF; DNA: TGTGCCATCAGTCAAGTTTTGGCAGGGCGGTCCGAGCAGTACTTC
J: TRBJ2-5; D: NA; V: TRBV4-1; size: few; CDR3: CASSQERTQETQYF; DNA: TGCGCCAGCAGCCAAGAGCGGACCCAAGAGACCCAGTACTTC
J: TRBJ2-4; D: NA; V: TRBV4-3; size: NA; CDR3: CASSQGPAGGTDIQYF; DNA: TGCGCCAGCAGCCAAGGACCGGCTGGGGGGACGGACATTCAGTACTTC
J: TRBJ1-2; D: TRBD1; V: TRBV12-3/TRBV12-4; size: NA; CDR3: CASSLLETGKDGYTF; DNA: TGTGCCAGCAGTCTCCTTGAGACAGGGAAGGATGGCTACACCTTC
J: TRBJ2-1; D: TRBD1; V: TRBV20-1; size: NA; CDR3: CPSLRRERDRGNEQFF; DNA: TGTCCTTCCCTAAGAAGAGAACGGGACAGGGGGAATGAGCAGTTCTTC
J: TRBJ2-1; D: TRBD1; V: TRBV6-5; size: many; CDR3: CASSYIRGRPNEQFF; DNA: TGTGCCAGCAGTTACATCAGGGGGCGTCCCAATGAGCAGTTCTTC
J: TRBJ2-7; D: TRBD1; V: TRBV9; size: few; CDR3: CASSVGDREIYEQYF; DNA: TGTGCCAGCAGCGTAGGGGACAGGGAGATCTACGAGCAGTACTTC
J: TRBJ2-3; D: NA; V: TRBV29-1; size: NA; CDR3: CSVGGSGGYTDTQYF; DNA: TGCAGCGTTGGTGGGAGTGGGGGTTACACAGATACGCAGTATTTT
J: TRBJ1-4; D: NA; V: TRBV5-5; size: few; CDR3: CASSFQAPTNEKLFF; DNA: TGTGCCAGCAGCTTTCAGGCGCCAACTAATGAAAAACTGTTTTTT
J: TRBJ2-7; D: NA; V: TRBV7-9; size: many; CDR3: CASSPINPGEQYF; DNA: TGTGCCAGCAGCCCCATCAACCCTGGGGAGCAGTACTTC
J: TRBJ2-2; D: TRBD2; V: TRBV5-1; size: NA; CDR3: CASSLTAGVPGELFF; DNA: TGCGCCAGCAGCTTAACAGCGGGAGTACCCGGGGAGCTGTTTTTT
J: TRBJ2-3; D: TRBD1; V: TRBV12-3/TRBV12-4; size: NA; CDR3: CASGSRDRESTDTQYF; DNA: TGTGCCAGCGGATCCCGGGACAGGGAAAGCACAGATACGCAGTATTTT
J: TRBJ2-3; D: NA; V: TRBV6-2/TRBV6-3; size: NA; CDR3: CATNSDTQYF; DNA: TGTGCCACCAACTCGGATACGCAGTATTTT